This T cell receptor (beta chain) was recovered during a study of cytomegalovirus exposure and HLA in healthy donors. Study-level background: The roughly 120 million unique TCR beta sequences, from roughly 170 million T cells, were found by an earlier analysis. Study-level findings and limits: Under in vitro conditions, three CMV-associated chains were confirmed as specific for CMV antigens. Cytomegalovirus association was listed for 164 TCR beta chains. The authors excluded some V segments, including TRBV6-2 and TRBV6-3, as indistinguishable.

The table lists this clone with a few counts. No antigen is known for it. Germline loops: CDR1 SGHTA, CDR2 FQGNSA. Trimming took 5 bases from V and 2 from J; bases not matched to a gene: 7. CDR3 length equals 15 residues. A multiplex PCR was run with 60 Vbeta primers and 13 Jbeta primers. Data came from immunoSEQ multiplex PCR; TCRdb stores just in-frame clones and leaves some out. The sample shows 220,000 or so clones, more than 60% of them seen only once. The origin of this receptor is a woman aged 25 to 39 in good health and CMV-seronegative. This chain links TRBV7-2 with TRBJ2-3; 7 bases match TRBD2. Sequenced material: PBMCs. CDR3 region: CASSPGSGVTDTQYF. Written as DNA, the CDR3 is TGTGCCAGCAGCCCTGGAAGCGGGGTCACAGATACGCAGTATTTT.